The clone carrying this T cell receptor beta chain has more than one count but fewer than ten. Its antigen is unknown. CDR3 length: 14 residues. Per germline, CDR1 SGHTA and CDR2 FQGNSA. Trimming shortened V by 3 bases and J by 0 bases, and 3 bases separated the two germline ends. Vbeta (60) and Jbeta (13) primers were used in the PCR. Measured with immunoSEQ multiplex PCR; TCRdb has only the in-frame clones, and not every one. The data contain over 85,000 clones, 79% of them singletons. These data belong to a study of cytomegalovirus exposure and HLA in healthy donors. Study-level points and caveats: Generally TCR sequences proved uncommon, though certain public TCRs appeared in numerous donors.

The clonotype originates from a woman aged 40 to 55 in good health and CMV-seronegative. Sequenced sample: PBMCs. The chain joins TRBV7-2 to TRBJ1-6; no definite D call. Here the CDR3 reads CASSLSSYNSPLHF. CDR3 DNA: TGTGCCAGCAGCTTGAGCTCCTATAATTCACCCCTCCACTTT. Based on the CDR3 plus reference TRBV7-2 and TRBJ1-6, the full variable domain is GAGVSQSPSNKVTEKGKDVELRCDPISGHTALYWYRQSLGQGLEFLIYFQGNSAPDKSGLPSDRFSAERTGGSVSTLTIQRTQQEDSAVYLCASSLSSYNSPLHFGNGTRLTVT.